This TCR beta chain comes out of a study of blood T cell repertoires in COVID-19. Study summary: Sources were T cells, B-cell-depleted T cells, or PBMCs; the material itself was cDNA or gDNA.

The assay was immunoSEQ multiplex PCR, and TCRdb's table has in-frame clones only and misses some. Among roughly 190,000 clones, around 91% were seen once, and the ten largest hold about 0.77%. The germline V and J ends were trimmed by 4 bases and 13 bases, with 19 bases remaining between them. CDR3 length equals 12 residues. Germline-derived CDR1 and CDR2 are SQVTM and ANQGSEA. Participants, roughly 18 to 90 years old, spanned about 26 US areas. Two consecutive negative NP/OP PCR tests, clearance, or resolved symptoms defined Cohort 3 recovery. This TCR was recovered from a woman under 30 who had recovered from COVID-19. The sequenced material came from PBMCs or T cells enriched from blood (not recorded which). The V call is TRBV29-1, the J call TRBJ1-2; TRBD1 might be the D (6 bases). The CDR3 sequence: CSVVDSFYGVTF. The CDR3 DNA is TGCAGCGTTGTGGACAGCTTCTATGGTGTCACCTTC.